This entry concerns a single T cell receptor beta chain. CD45RO-negative CD8 cells positively selected for CCR7 made up the naive population, which excluded terminally differentiated effector memory CD45RA+ cells. The CDR3 sequence is 17 residues long. CDR1 MNHNS and CDR2 SASEGT come from the germline V gene. V was clipped by 3 bases and J by 0 bases, with 14 bases between them. The data were taken from a study of shared clonotypes between healthy human individuals. Assay used: immunoSEQ multiplex PCR; TCRdb lists only in-frame clones, some missing. The sample lists around 1.9 million clones, under 95% occurring once.

The sequence came from a man aged 18 to 29 in good health. Some clones in this sample may be carry-over from other donors' samples. Sequencing was done on a sample of naive CD8+ T cells from PBMCs. This chain uses TRBV6-1 with TRBJ2-2; D remains unclear. CDR3 protein: CASSEFVGLTNTGELFF. The CDR3 DNA is TGTGCCAGCAGTGAGTTTGTTGGGTTGACGAACACCGGGGAGCTGTTTTTT.